What follows are 30 T cell receptor beta chains derived from one specimen sequenced in a study of a mutant IDH1 vaccine in newly diagnosed glioma. Time point described: baseline, week 1 (first vaccination visit). This sample's treatment: pre-vaccination baseline after standard-of-care therapy. Profiling relied on immunoSEQ multiplex PCR, and the TCRdb table lists in-frame clones only, not all of them. The data show some 50,000 clones, about nine tenths seen once. This material consisted of PBMCs, taken from a glioma patient treated with radiotherapy, temozolomide or both. Source of these receptors: a man aged 40-49 years with glioma.

The rearrangement uses TRBV27 and TRBJ2-7, with TRBD2 matching over 9 bases. Germline-derived CDR1 and CDR2 are MNHEY and SMNVEV (reference sequence). CDR3 length: 15 residues. V lost 6 bases to trimming and J lost 3 bases; unmatched junction nucleotides: 9. The CDR3 DNA is TGTGCCAGCAGCAGATGGGTAGCGGGAGTCTACGAGCAGTACTTC. It translates to CASSRWVAGVYEQYF.

The V and J genes are TRBV13 and TRBJ2-3; 9 positions match TRBD1. Germline values: CDR1 PRHDT, CDR2 FYEKMQ (reference sequence). The V and J ends lost 2 bases and 1 base, in that order; junction bases with no gene match: 7. The CDR3 loop spans 17 amino acids. The CDR3 DNA reads as TGTGCCAGCAGCTTAACCCCGGGACAGGGCGGCACAGATACGCAGTATTTT. Encoded protein: CASSLTPGQGGTDTQYF.

This CDR3 reads CASSRRVNTEAFF. As DNA, the CDR3 is TGTGCCAGCAGCCGACGAGTGAACACTGAAGCTTTCTTT. The rearrangement uses TRBV6-5 and TRBJ1-1; D remains ambiguous. The CDR3 spans 13 residues. CDR1 is MNHEY, CDR2 SVGAGI, per germline. V shed 6 bases and J shed 0 bases, with 8 bases lying between them.

The V call is TRBV5-1, the J call TRBJ2-1; 8 bases fit TRBD2. The CDR3 is 14 residues long. With 4 bases clipped from V and 15 bases from J, the junction kept 15 bases outside the gene matches. Germline CDR1 is SGHRS and CDR2 is YFSETQ. The CDR3: CASSTAGLAGIAFF. For the CDR3, the DNA is TGCGCCAGCAGCACGGCCGGATTAGCGGGGATTGCGTTCTTC. Together with reference TRBV5-1 and TRBJ2-1, the CDR3 gives the full variable domain: KAGVTQTPRYLIKTRGQQVTLSCSPISGHRSVSWYQQTPGQGLQFLFEYFSETQRNKGNFPGRFSGRQFSNSRSEMNVSTLELGDSALYLCASSTAGLAGIAFFGPGTRLTVL.

V and J are TRBV19 and TRBJ2-7; 9 bases are a match to TRBD1. The CDR3 runs to 15 residues. The ends lost 1 base at V and 1 base at J; junction bases unmatched: 2. Looked up from germline, CDR1 is LNHDA and CDR2 is SQIVND (reference sequence). CDR3 region: CASSIVGQGSYEQYF. CDR3 sequence (DNA): TGTGCCAGTAGTATAGTGGGACAGGGATCCTACGAGCAGTACTTC.

The chain recombines TRBV5-1 with TRBJ1-4; D perhaps matches TRBD1 (5 bases). The V end lost 0 bases, the J end lost 8 bases, and 17 bases lay between the germline ends. CDR1 and CDR2 (germline): SGHRS, YFSETQ. The CDR3 extends over 16 amino acids. The CDR3, as DNA: TGCGCCAGCAGCTTGGTAGCGGGGGGTCCGTACGAAAAACTGTTTTTT. Protein sequence: CASSLVAGGPYEKLFF.

This clone was recorded only once. The chain joins TRBV27 to TRBJ1-2; D might be TRBD1 (6 bases). Germline V gene lookup returns CDR1 MNHEY and CDR2 SMNVEV (reference sequence). Deletions cut 0 bases from V and 8 bases from J, with 7 bases between. This CDR3 is 12 amino acids long. The CDR3 DNA reads as TGTGCCAGCAGTTTATCAGGGGGAGGCTACACCTTC. Encoded protein: CASSLSGGGYTF.

The chain recombines TRBV19 with TRBJ1-5; a possible D gene is TRBD1 (5 bases). Germline CDR1 is LNHDA and CDR2 is SQIVND (reference sequence). The CDR3 sequence is 14 residues long. V lost 3 bases to trimming and J lost 5 bases, with 11 bases between them. CDR3 nucleotide sequence: TGTGCCAGTAGTATTGGGGCCGCCCATCAGCCCCAGCATTTT. Protein sequence: CASSIGAAHQPQHF.

V usage is TRBV9 and J usage is TRBJ2-1; no firm D call. Germline CDR1 reads SGDLS; CDR2 reads YYNGEE. V was pared by 0 bases and J by 0 bases, with 7 bases between. The CDR3 loop spans 15 amino acids. CDR3 nucleotides: TGTGCCAGCAGCGTAGCAGGCCTCTCCTACAATGAGCAGTTCTTC. Translated: CASSVAGLSYNEQFF.

The chain combines TRBV6-1 with TRBJ2-7, with D unclear. V was shortened by 1 base and J by 2 bases, with 9 bases between the two germline ends. Germline V gene data show CDR1 as MNHNS and CDR2 as SASEGT. CDR3 size: 14 residues. For the CDR3, the DNA is TGTGCCAGCAGTGAAGGATTTAGTCCCTACGAGCAGTACTTC. This translates into CASSEGFSPYEQYF.

The gene calls are TRBV6-5 and TRBJ2-7, with 8 bases lining up with TRBD2. The CDR3 is made up of 11 amino acids. Germline-derived CDR1 and CDR2 are MNHEY and SVGAGI. Trimming at V came to 6 bases and at J to 6 bases, leaving 1 base not matched to a gene. The CDR3 DNA reads as TGTGCCAGCAGAACTAGCGGCGAGCAGTACTTC. This gives the protein CASRTSGEQYF.

A few counts support this clone. V is TRBV27 and J is TRBJ1-1; D remains ambiguous. V lost 4 bases and J 4 bases, leaving 10 bases between the germline ends. Germline V gene data show CDR1 as MNHEY and CDR2 as SMNVEV (reference sequence). This CDR3 has 13 amino acids. The CDR3 bases are TGTGCCAGCAGTTGGGTCCGTGGCACTGAAGCTTTCTTT. Its translation: CASSWVRGTEAFF.

V gene TRBV6-5 combines with J gene TRBJ1-3; D unresolved. The germline CDR1 and CDR2 sequences are MNHEY and SVGAGI. The CDR3 covers 13 residues. The V end lost 2 bases, the J end lost 0 bases, and 2 bases lay between the germline ends. CDR3 amino acids: CASSYPSGNTIYF. The CDR3 DNA sequence: TGTGCCAGCAGTTACCCCTCTGGAAACACCATATATTTT.

This clone has just one count. A read error may account for a junction end that differs from germline. The chain employs TRBV5-6 and TRBJ2-7; D is perhaps TRBD1 (6 bases). From germline, CDR1 is SGHDT and CDR2 YYEEEE. The length of the CDR3 is 15 residues. The CDR3 sequence: CASRLGSVARGEQYF. The CDR3 region has the DNA TGTGCCAGCAGGTTGGGTAGTGTCGCAAGGGGGGAGCAGTACTTC.

This clone was seen a handful of times. Here the CDR3 reads CASNGQGARGTGELFF. The CDR3 DNA follows: TGTGCCAGCAACGGGCAGGGGGCGCGCGGCACCGGGGAGCTGTTTTTT. The chain joins TRBV27 to TRBJ2-2; 8 bases line up with TRBD1. The V and J ends lost 7 bases and 4 bases, in that order; junction bases with no gene match: 11. The V gene's germline CDR1 is MNHEY and CDR2 SMNVEV (reference sequence). The CDR3 runs 16 residues.

This clone was seen just once. The rearrangement uses TRBV6-6 and TRBJ2-1; TRBD2 matches at 12 bases. After removal of 6 bases from V and 10 bases from J, the junction contained 10 bases not matched to a gene. Germline assignment: CDR1 MNHNY and CDR2 SVGAGI (reference sequence). The CDR3 totals 15 residues. The CDR3 region has the DNA TGTGCCAGCAGCCTCGGACTAGCGGGGTTTTTCGAGCAGTTCTTC. It translates to CASSLGLAGFFEQFF.

The gene calls are TRBV10-3 and TRBJ1-2; D perhaps matches TRBD1 (6 bases). V lost 8 bases and J lost 2, with 12 bases in between. This CDR3 is 13 amino acids long. The V gene's germline CDR1 is ENHRY and CDR2 SYGVKD. The CDR3 coding sequence is TGTGCCATCGCTTCCGGACAGAACTATGGCTACACCTTC. The encoded protein is CAIASGQNYGYTF.

This chain connects TRBV6-1 to TRBJ1-1, with 9 bases aligning to TRBD1. The germline V gene encodes CDR1 MNHNS and CDR2 SASEGT. The CDR3 contains 14 residues. V dropped 5 bases and J dropped 5; count of bases not matched to a gene: 6. The CDR3 DNA is TGTGCCAGCAGTACGAACGACAGGGGGACTGAAGCTTTCTTT. Translation: CASSTNDRGTEAFF.

V usage is TRBV5-1 and J usage is TRBJ2-5; D tentatively reads TRBD1 or TRBD2 (7 bases each). This CDR3 is 14 amino acids long. Germline V lookup: CDR1 SGHRS, CDR2 YFSETQ. The V end was cut by 4 bases, the J end by 9 bases, with 19 bases between. The DNA of the CDR3 is TGCGCCAGCAGCCCAAGACAGGGAGGGGAGTCCCAGTACTTC. It is translated as CASSPRQGGESQYF. The full variable domain, its missing parts supplied by reference TRBV5-1 and TRBJ2-5, is KAGVTQTPRYLIKTRGQQVTLSCSPISGHRSVSWYQQTPGQGLQFLFEYFSETQRNKGNFPGRFSGRQFSNSRSEMNVSTLELGDSALYLCASSPRQGGESQYFGPGTRLLVL.

This clone was counted a single time. The chain employs TRBV7-7 and TRBJ2-7; TRBD2 aligns across 7 bases. The length of the CDR3 is 15 residues. Germline V gives CDR1 SSHAT, CDR2 FNYEAQ (reference sequence). Trimming took 1 base from V and 6 from J; bases not matched to a gene: 9. The CDR3 nucleotides are TGTGCCAGCAGCTTAGGGGAGGGCATGAGAGGCGAGCAGTACTTC. This codes for CASSLGEGMRGEQYF.

As DNA, the CDR3 is TGTGCCAGTACCCTGGACAGGGGGCGTCTCGACACCGGGGAGCTGTTTTTT. Its protein product is CASTLDRGRLDTGELFF. V is TRBV19 and J is TRBJ2-2; 11 bases are shared with TRBD1. The J segment lost 3 bases and the V segment lost 7 bases, leaving 10 bases of the junction unmatched. Germline assignment: CDR1 LNHDA and CDR2 SQIVND (reference sequence). The CDR3 has 17 residues.

The J gene is TRBJ2-3, the V gene TRBV4-2, with 9 bases lining up with TRBD2. Looked up from germline, CDR1 is LGHNA and CDR2 is YNFKEQ. CDR3 length: 17 residues. V lost 2 bases, J lost 0 bases, and 6 bases stayed unmatched. CDR3: CASSQSFGTSSTDTQYF. In nucleotides, the CDR3 is TGTGCCAGCAGCCAATCTTTCGGGACTAGCAGCACAGATACGCAGTATTTT.

The chain is built from TRBV19 and TRBJ1-1; possibly TRBD1 for D (6 bases). V was clipped by 5 bases and J by 3 bases, with 22 bases between them. Germline values: CDR1 LNHDA, CDR2 SQIVND (reference sequence). This CDR3 comprises 17 residues. The CDR3 protein is CASSFGRGSRGYTEAFF. The CDR3 nucleotides are TGTGCCAGTAGTTTTGGTAGGGGGAGTCGAGGGTACACTGAAGCTTTCTTT.

Of note for this clone: An end of the junction differs from the germline gene, which may be a read error. This chain joins TRBV2 and TRBJ1-1; 8 nucleotides line up with TRBD1. The V gene's germline CDR1 is SNHLY and CDR2 FYNNEI. The CDR3 loop spans 17 amino acids. CDR3: CASREGQGAHPNTEAFF. CDR3 coding DNA: TGTGCCAGCAGGGAAGGACAGGGTGCTCATCCGAACACTGAAGCTTTCTTT.

The chain employs TRBV4-1 and TRBJ1-1, with D unresolved. Germline CDR1 and CDR2: MGHRA and YSYEKL. The length of the CDR3 is 15 residues. Trimming left V 3 bases short and J 1 base short, with 12 bases between. The CDR3 bases are TGCGCCAGCAGCCAGCTGGGTTTGGGGAACACTGAAGCTTTCTTT. Protein: CASSQLGLGNTEAFF.

The rearrangement joins TRBV29-1 to TRBJ2-7, with a possible D match to TRBD1 (6 bases). This CDR3 has 12 residues. Deletions cut 6 bases from V and 3 bases from J, with 12 bases between. Per germline, CDR1 SQVTM and CDR2 ANQGSEA. The DNA for the CDR3 is TGCAGCGTCCGGGACACCGGCTACGAGCAGTACTTC. Its protein is CSVRDTGYEQYF.

The chain combines TRBV7-9 with TRBJ2-7; D possibly corresponds to TRBD1 (5 bases). CDR3 size: 15 residues. V was cut by 3 bases and J by 4 bases, with 16 bases left in between. Germline assignment: CDR1 SEHNR and CDR2 FQNEAQ (reference sequence). The DNA for the CDR3 is TGTGCCAGCAGCTTGATCAGGGCCTCCCTTTACGAGCAGTACTTC. Protein sequence: CASSLIRASLYEQYF.

As DNA, the CDR3 is TGTGCCAGCAGCGTCGCCCCGGGACAGGGGGCCGGATTCTATGGCTACACCTTC. This encodes CASSVAPGQGAGFYGYTF. The chain couples TRBV5-4 to TRBJ1-2; 12 bases are a match to TRBD1. CDR3 length: 18 residues. The germline gives CDR1 SGHNT, CDR2 YYREEE (reference sequence). With V trimmed by 4 bases and J by 4 bases, 14 bases remained unmatched.

The gene calls are TRBV9 and TRBJ2-5, with D possibly being TRBD2 (7 bases). With 4 bases removed from V and 2 bases from J, the gap between germline ends came to 12 bases. The germline V gene has CDR1 SGDLS and CDR2 YYNGEE. The CDR3 consists of 14 residues. As DNA, the CDR3 is TGTGCCAGCAGCAGGGGGGGGAAACAAGAGACCCAGTACTTC. This sequence encodes CASSRGGKQETQYF.

The rearrangement uses TRBV4-1 and TRBJ2-7; D is unclear. Germline V gene data show CDR1 as MGHRA and CDR2 as YSYEKL. This CDR3 has 14 residues. V was pared by 2 bases and J by 2 bases, with 10 bases between. The CDR3 sequence is CASSQRERAYEQYF. The CDR3 bases are TGCGCCAGCAGCCAACGTGAAAGGGCCTACGAGCAGTACTTC.